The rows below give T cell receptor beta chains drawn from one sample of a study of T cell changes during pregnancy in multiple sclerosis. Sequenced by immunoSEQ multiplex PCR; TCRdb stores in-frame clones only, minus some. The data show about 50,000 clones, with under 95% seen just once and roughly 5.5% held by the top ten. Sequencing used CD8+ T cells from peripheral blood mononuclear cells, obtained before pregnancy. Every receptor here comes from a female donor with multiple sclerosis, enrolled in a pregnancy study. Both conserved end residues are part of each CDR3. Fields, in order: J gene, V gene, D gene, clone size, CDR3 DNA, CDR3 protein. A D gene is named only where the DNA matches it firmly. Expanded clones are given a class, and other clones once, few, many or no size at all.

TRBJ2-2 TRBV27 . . TGTGCCAGCAGTTTTCTAATAAACCCCGGGGAGCTGTTTTTT CASSFLINPGELFF
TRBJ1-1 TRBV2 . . TGTGCCAGTCCGACAGGAAGGAACACTGAAGCTTTCTTT CASPTGRNTEAFF
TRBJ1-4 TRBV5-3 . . TGTGCCAGAAGCTTGTACGGGAGTTTCCCAACTAATGAAAAACTGTTTTTT CARSLYGSFPTNEKLFF
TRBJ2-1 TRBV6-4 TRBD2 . TGTGCCAGCAGTGACTTGCCGGGAGGGCGTCCTGAGCAGTTCTTC CASSDLPGGRPEQFF
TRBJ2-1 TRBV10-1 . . TGCGCCAGCTCAGGGAACAATGAGCAGTTCTTC CASSGNNEQFF
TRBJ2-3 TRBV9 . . TGTGCCAGCAGCGTAGAAGGGGTCAGCACAGATACGCAGTATTTT CASSVEGVSTDTQYF
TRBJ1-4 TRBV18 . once TGTGCCAGCTCACCACCGGACATTAATGAAAAACTGTTTTTT CASSPPDINEKLFF
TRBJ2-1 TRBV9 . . TGTGCCAGCAGTGAAAGCGGTCGCTCCTACAATGAGCAGTTCTTC CASSESGRSYNEQFF
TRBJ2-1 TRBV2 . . TGTGCCAGCACCAACCCTATCCCCAATGAGCAGTTCTTC CASTNPIPNEQFF
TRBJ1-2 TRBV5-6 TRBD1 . TGTGCCAGCAGCTTGTTACAGGGGAATGGCTACACCTTC CASSLLQGNGYTF
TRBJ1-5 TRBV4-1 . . TGCGCCAGCAGCCAATGGTCACAGAATCAGCCCCAGCATTTT CASSQWSQNQPQHF
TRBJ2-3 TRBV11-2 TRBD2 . TGTGCCAGCAGCTTAAGGCGGGAGTACACAGATACGCAGTATTTT CASSLRREYTDTQYF
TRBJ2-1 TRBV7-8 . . TGTGCCAGCAGCTCCGCCAGGGAAAGGGGGCAGTTCTTC CASSSARERGQFF
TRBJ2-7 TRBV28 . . TGTGCCAGCAGTTTAGGCCACGAGCAGTACTTC CASSLGHEQYF
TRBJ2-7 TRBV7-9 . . TGTGCCAGCAGCTTAGTCGTAACCTACGAGCAGTACTTC CASSLVVTYEQYF
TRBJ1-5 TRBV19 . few TGTGCCAGTAGTATAGCAGGGAGCAATCAGCCCCAGCATTTT CASSIAGSNQPQHF
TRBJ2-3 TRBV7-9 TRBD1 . TGTGCCAGCAGCTCCGGGACAGGTGATTTACTTAGCACAGATACGCAGTATTTT CASSSGTGDLLSTDTQYF
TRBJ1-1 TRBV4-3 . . TGCGCCAGCAGCCAAGGGGGCTTGAACACTGAAGCTTTCTTT CASSQGGLNTEAFF
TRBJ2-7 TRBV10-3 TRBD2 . TGTGCCATCAGTCGGGAGGGCCCCGTATACGAGCAGTACTTC CAISREGPVYEQYF
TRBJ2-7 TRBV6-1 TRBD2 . TGTGCCAGCAGTGCCCGGGGGGACTACGAGCAGTACTTC CASSARGDYEQYF
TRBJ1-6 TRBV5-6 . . TGTGCCAGCAGCTCCGATCCCGAGGGAACCCTCCACTTT CASSSDPEGTLHF
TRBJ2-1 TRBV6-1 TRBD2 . TGTGCCAGCCGCGGGGGGATATTCTCCTACAATGAGCAGTTCTTC CASRGGIFSYNEQFF
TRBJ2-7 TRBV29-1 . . TGCAGCGTTGTTGGAGGAATCTCCTACGAGCAGTACTTC CSVVGGISYEQYF
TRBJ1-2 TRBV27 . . TGTGCCAGCACCTCAGTGTTTCGGGAGGGAGGGAATAACTATGGCTACACCTTC CASTSVFREGGNNYGYTF
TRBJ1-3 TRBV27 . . TGTGCCAGCAGCTTAAGGGGTGGGTCTGGAAACACCATATATTTT CASSLRGGSGNTIYF
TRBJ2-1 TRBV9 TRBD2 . TGTGCCAGCAGCCCCCGCCCGGGACTAGCGGAGTCCGGTGAGCAGTTCTTC CASSPRPGLAESGEQFF
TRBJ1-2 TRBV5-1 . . TGCGCCAGCAGCGCCTCCCCAGGTATTAACTATGGCTACACCTTC CASSASPGINYGYTF
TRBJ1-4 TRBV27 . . TGTGCCAGCAGCCAGGGGTTTAGGGAAAAACTGTTTTTT CASSQGFREKLFF
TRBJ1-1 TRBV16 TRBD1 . TGTGCCAGCAGCCAATCGGACAGGTCCATGAACACTGAAGCTTTCTTT CASSQSDRSMNTEAFF
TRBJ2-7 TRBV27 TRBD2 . TGTGCCAGCAGATACGCTAGCGGGAGCGGATCCTACGAGCAGTACTTC CASRYASGSGSYEQYF